The 12 T cell receptor beta chains below come from one sample, sequenced in a study of shared clonotypes between healthy human individuals. The data were produced by immunoSEQ multiplex PCR, yet TCRdb's version contains in-frame clones alone and is incomplete. Found here are millions of clones, just over 90% of them singletons; the top ten hold around 0.14%. The sample taken for sequencing was naive CD4+ T cells sorted from blood. Subset here: CD45RA+ positively selected. The source is a man younger than 35 in good health.

The chain's CDR3 is CASSFGLANYNEQFF. The CDR3 DNA follows: TGTGCCAGCAGTTTCGGACTAGCAAACTACAATGAGCAGTTCTTC. The V gene is TRBV6-6, the J gene TRBJ2-1; TRBD2 agrees at 8 bases. This CDR3 is built from 15 residues. After removal of 4 bases from V and 3 bases from J, the junction contained 5 bases not matched to a gene. The V gene's germline CDR1 is MNHNY and CDR2 SVGAGI (reference sequence).

V gene TRBV15 combines with J gene TRBJ2-1; a weak D match, TRBD2 (5 bases). This CDR3 region has 17 residues. V was trimmed by 1 base and J by 8 bases, leaving 21 bases between them. The germline gives CDR1 LNHNV, CDR2 YYDKDF (reference sequence). The CDR3: CATSRATFRGNLDEQFF. Here the CDR3 DNA reads TGTGCCACCAGCAGAGCGACGTTTAGAGGGAATCTAGATGAGCAGTTCTTC.

V gene TRBV6-6 combines with J gene TRBJ2-3; D is unresolved. CDR1 is MNHNY, CDR2 SVGAGI, per germline (reference sequence). This CDR3 spans 15 amino acids. Trimming removed 0 bases at V and 4 bases at J, with 11 bases between. This CDR3 reads CASSYSTAEADTQYF. Here the CDR3 DNA reads TGTGCCAGCAGTTACTCGACTGCAGAGGCAGATACGCAGTATTTT.

The chain has TRBV11-3 and TRBJ2-1; TRBD1 matches at 9 bases. The CDR3 sequence is 13 residues long. Germline-derived CDR1 and CDR2 are SGHNT and YENEEA. V was pared by 8 bases and J by 7 bases, with 6 bases of the junction left unmatched. The CDR3 DNA sequence: TGTGCCAGCGGACAGGGGATAGGAAATGAGCAGTTCTTC. It translates to CASGQGIGNEQFF. Based on the CDR3 plus reference TRBV11-3 and TRBJ2-1, the full variable domain is EAGVVQSPRYKIIEKKQPVAFWCNPISGHNTLYWYLQNLGQGPELLIRYENEEAVDDSQLPKDRFSAERLKGVDSTLKIQPAELGDSAVYLCASGQGIGNEQFFGPGTRLTVL.

The rearrangement joins TRBV10-1 to TRBJ2-7, with a weak D call TRBD2 (6 bases). V lost 1 base, J lost 7 bases, and 11 bases lay in between. Germline V gene sequence: CDR1 WNHNN, CDR2 SYGVQD (reference sequence). This CDR3 is built from 13 residues. The CDR3 DNA is TGCGCCAGCAGTGAGTTGGTGGGGACTGAGCAGTACTTC. It is translated as CASSELVGTEQYF.

A word on this clone: The same CDR3 also results from other DNA sequences found in this sample. This chain joins TRBV5-1 and TRBJ2-5; D remains ambiguous. This CDR3 has 13 residues. The V end was cut by 0 bases, the J end by 3 bases, with 6 bases between. The germline gives CDR1 SGHRS, CDR2 YFSETQ. DNA of the CDR3: TGCGCCAGCAGCTTGGGACTCGAAGAGACCCAGTACTTC. Translation: CASSLGLEETQYF.

The rearrangement uses TRBV30 and TRBJ1-1; D unresolved. V gave up 2 bases and J gave up 3 bases, with 22 bases separating them. CDR3 length equals 17 residues. The V gene's germline CDR1 is GTSNPN and CDR2 SVGIG (reference sequence). CDR3: CAWSLPFGRQFYTEAFF. CDR3 DNA sequence: TGTGCCTGGAGTCTCCCCTTCGGTCGGCAGTTTTACACTGAAGCTTTCTTT.

The chain recombines TRBV19 with TRBJ2-7; 9 nucleotides line up with TRBD2. The CDR3 runs 16 residues. Germline V gene data show CDR1 as LNHDA and CDR2 as SQIVND (reference sequence). The junction had 9 bases not matched to a gene; V was cut back by 6 bases and J by 0 bases. CDR3: CASRDSGGPSSYEQYF. The CDR3 coding sequence is TGTGCCAGTAGGGATAGCGGGGGCCCAAGCTCCTACGAGCAGTACTTC.

V is TRBV28 and J is TRBJ2-5, with D hard to call. The CDR3 spans 11 residues. V was pared by 9 bases and J by 11 bases, with 16 bases between. Germline CDR1 and CDR2: MDHEN and SYDVKM. In DNA, the CDR3 is TGTGCCAGTTGTGAAGCCCAGGAGCAGTACTTC. It translates to CASCEAQEQYF.

The CDR3 nucleotides are TGTGCCAGCAGCTTACTCGGGACTAGCGGCTACAATGAGCAGTTCTTC. This codes for CASSLLGTSGYNEQFF. This rearrangement joins TRBV5-8 to TRBJ2-1, with 11 nucleotides matching TRBD2. The germline V gene has CDR1 SGHTS and CDR2 YDEGEE. V was clipped by 2 bases and J by 3 bases; unmatched bases: 4. The CDR3 spans 16 residues.

This clone has a single count. This sequence joins TRBV7-2 and TRBJ2-6; TRBD1 aligns across 9 bases. This CDR3 region has 16 residues. The junction had 2 bases not matched to a gene; V was cut back by 4 bases and J by 1 base. Germline values: CDR1 SGHTA, CDR2 FQGNSA. CDR3 region: CASSSGTGSGANVLTF. CDR3 nucleotide sequence: TGTGCCAGCAGCTCCGGGACAGGGTCTGGGGCCAACGTCCTGACTTTC. The full variable domain, completed using reference TRBV7-2 and TRBJ2-6, is GAGVSQSPSNKVTEKGKDVELRCDPISGHTALYWYRQSLGQGLEFLIYFQGNSAPDKSGLPSDRFSAERTGGSVSTLTIQRTQQEDSAVYLCASSSGTGSGANVLTFGAGSRLTVL.

V usage is TRBV27 and J usage is TRBJ2-3; TRBD1 matches 7 bases. The CDR3 totals 17 residues. The V gene end was trimmed by 5 bases and the J gene end by 0 bases; junction bases not matched to a gene: 11. CDR1 is MNHEY, CDR2 SMNVEV, per germline (reference sequence). As DNA, the CDR3 is TGTGCCAGCAGTGTACAGGGGACGCTCCCTAGCACAGATACGCAGTATTTT. It specifies CASSVQGTLPSTDTQYF.